This entry lists 30 T cell receptor beta chains sequenced from one sample in a study of siplizumab effects on memory and regulatory T cells. Clones were read by immunoSEQ multiplex PCR, and TCRdb kept only the in-frame ones, dropping some. The table has 50,000 to 70,000 clones, just over 95% seen once; the top ten hold about 0.091%. Sequenced sample: naive CD8+ T cells sorted from blood. The receptors originated from a human donor in good health.

V and J are TRBV19 and TRBJ1-1; D is ambiguous. Germline CDR1 and CDR2: LNHDA and SQIVND (reference sequence). Trimming pared 6 bases from V and 0 bases from J, leaving 5 bases between. The length of the CDR3 is 12 residues. In nucleotides, the CDR3 is TGTGCCAGTAGGCACATGAACACTGAAGCTTTCTTT. Protein: CASRHMNTEAFF.

This chain links TRBV19 with TRBJ1-5; D is unclear. V gave up 5 bases and J gave up 3 bases, with 11 bases separating them. The germline V gene has CDR1 LNHDA and CDR2 SQIVND (reference sequence). The CDR3 is 14 amino acids. The CDR3 sequence: CASSPGLANQPQHF. The CDR3 nucleotides read TGTGCCAGTAGTCCCGGACTGGCCAATCAGCCCCAGCATTTT.

The chain joins TRBV27 to TRBJ2-1; 7 nucleotides line up with TRBD2. The length of the CDR3 is 19 residues. With V trimmed by 2 bases and J by 9 bases, 22 bases remained unmatched. Germline values: CDR1 MNHEY, CDR2 SMNVEV (reference sequence). The CDR3 sequence: CASSLEPSSGWNIMVEQFF. CDR3 sequence (DNA): TGTGCCAGCAGTTTAGAGCCGTCTAGCGGTTGGAACATAATGGTTGAGCAGTTCTTC.

The CDR3 DNA follows: TGTGCCAGCAGTTTGCAGGGGGAAAAACTGTTTTTT. It is translated as CASSLQGEKLFF. The chain is built from TRBV27 and TRBJ1-4; D is possibly TRBD1 (6 bases). The CDR3 is 12 residues long. V gave up 3 bases and J gave up 8 bases, with 7 bases separating them. Germline lookup yields CDR1 MNHEY and CDR2 SMNVEV (reference sequence).

This clone was found once. The chain has TRBV19 and TRBJ1-1; D not certain. CDR1 and CDR2 (germline): LNHDA, SQIVND (reference sequence). Between the trimmed V and J ends, which lost 7 bases and 5 bases, there was a span of 8 bases. The CDR3 has 11 residues. The chain's CDR3 is CASMGVTEAFF. The CDR3 nucleotides read TGTGCCAGTATGGGAGTTACTGAAGCTTTCTTT. Based on the CDR3 plus reference TRBV19 and TRBJ1-1, the full variable domain is DGGITQSPKYLFRKEGQNVTLSCEQNLNHDAMYWYRQDPGQGLRLIYYSQIVNDFQKGDIAEGYSVSREKKESFPLTVTSAQKNPTAFYLCASMGVTEAFFGQGTRLTVV.

This sequence joins TRBV4-1 and TRBJ2-7; unclear D gene. The CDR3 consists of 11 residues. V was shortened by 6 bases and J by 4 bases, with 7 bases between the two germline ends. CDR1 and CDR2 from the germline V gene are MGHRA and YSYEKL. DNA for the CDR3: TGCGCCAGCAGTGACCTTTACGAGCAGTACTTC. Translation gives CASSDLYEQYF.

V usage is TRBV28 and J usage is TRBJ1-5; 7 nucleotides agree with TRBD1. CDR1 and CDR2 from the germline V gene are MDHEN and SYDVKM. CDR3 length: 16 residues. J gave up 5 bases and V 7 bases, and 14 bases lay outside the gene matches. CDR3 sequence reads: CASTLEPGGADQPQHF. CDR3 in DNA: TGTGCCAGCACCTTAGAACCAGGGGGGGCCGATCAGCCCCAGCATTTT.

This clone turned up a few times. J is TRBJ2-7 and V is TRBV16, with a weak D call TRBD2 (6 bases). CDR3 size: 12 residues. Trimming took off 2 bases at V and 6 bases at J, with 8 bases between the two ends. Germline-derived CDR1 and CDR2 are KGHSY and FQNENV. The DNA for the CDR3 is TGTGCCAGCAGCCAAACCGGGGGCGAGCAGTACTTC. Protein sequence: CASSQTGGEQYF.

The rearrangement links TRBV4-1 to TRBJ2-7; D unclear. CDR3 length equals 13 residues. V lost 3 bases and J 3 bases, leaving 9 bases between the germline ends. Germline V gene lookup returns CDR1 MGHRA and CDR2 YSYEKL. The chain's CDR3 is CASSQTTSYEQYF. Written as DNA, the CDR3 is TGCGCCAGCAGCCAGACAACCAGCTACGAGCAGTACTTC.

The chain has TRBV5-4 and TRBJ1-1; the D gene is possibly TRBD1 (5 bases). The CDR3 is made up of 16 amino acids. CDR1 is SGHNT and CDR2 is YYREEE in the germline V gene (reference sequence). Trimming removed 0 bases from V and 3 bases from J, with 15 bases in between. The CDR3 loop is CASSLAGWGRDTEAFF. The CDR3 DNA is TGTGCCAGCAGCTTGGCCGGGTGGGGCAGGGACACTGAAGCTTTCTTT.

This chain uses TRBV11-2 with TRBJ2-5, with TRBD2 identical over 8 bases. The germline V gene encodes CDR1 SGHAT and CDR2 FQNNGV. With 7 bases clipped from V and 2 bases from J, the junction kept 6 bases outside the gene matches. The length of the CDR3 is 14 residues. DNA of the CDR3: TGTGCCAGCATCCGGGGGGGGAATCAAGAGACCCAGTACTTC. Translated, it gives CASIRGGNQETQYF.

Written as DNA, the CDR3 is TGCGCCAGCAGCTTGTTGGAAACCGGGGAGCTGTTTTTT. It yields the protein CASSLLETGELFF. The chain is built from TRBV5-1 and TRBJ2-2; D is ambiguous. This CDR3 region has 13 residues. Germline CDR1 is SGHRS and CDR2 is YFSETQ. Trimming left V 1 base short and J 5 bases short, with 6 bases between. Full variable domain (missing parts from reference TRBV5-1 and TRBJ2-2): KAGVTQTPRYLIKTRGQQVTLSCSPISGHRSVSWYQQTPGQGLQFLFEYFSETQRNKGNFPGRFSGRQFSNSRSEMNVSTLELGDSALYLCASSLLETGELFFGEGSRLTVL.

This chain links TRBV5-6 with TRBJ1-1, with no clear D. This CDR3 has 14 residues. V lost 0 bases and J 3 bases, leaving 9 bases between the germline ends. In germline, CDR1 is SGHDT, CDR2 YYEEEE. The CDR3 nucleotides are TGTGCCAGCAGCTTGGCCGGAGGTTACACTGAAGCTTTCTTT. This codes for CASSLAGGYTEAFF.

The gene calls are TRBV7-9 and TRBJ1-2; no definite D call. Looked up from germline, CDR1 is SEHNR and CDR2 is FQNEAQ (reference sequence). The V gene lost 4 bases and the J gene lost 7 bases, with 7 bases spanning the gap. The CDR3 length is 11 residues. The CDR3 region has the DNA TGTGCCAGCAGCTACGAACGTGGCTACACCTTC. Its protein product is CASSYERGYTF.

The V and J genes are TRBV4-1 and TRBJ1-3; D remains unclear. Trimming took 1 base from V and 4 from J, leaving 8 bases between them. The CDR3 has 14 residues. Per germline, CDR1 MGHRA and CDR2 YSYEKL. CDR3 bases: TGCGCCAGCAGCCAAGTAAGCGCGGGAAACACCATATATTTT. Translation gives CASSQVSAGNTIYF.

The V and J genes are TRBV6-5 and TRBJ1-1; no firm D call. Germline V gives CDR1 MNHEY, CDR2 SVGAGI. Deletions cut 0 bases from V and 1 base from J, with 9 bases between. The CDR3 has 15 amino acids. CDR3 amino acids: CASSYSRTANTEAFF. In DNA, the CDR3 is TGTGCCAGCAGTTACTCGAGGACGGCGAACACTGAAGCTTTCTTT.

This clone is a singleton in its sample. J is TRBJ2-5 and V is TRBV5-6; no reliable D call. CDR1 is SGHDT, CDR2 YYEEEE, per germline. The V end was cut by 7 bases, the J end by 5 bases, with 9 bases between. The CDR3 is 11 residues long. CDR3 protein: CASRMGETQYF. CDR3 bases: TGTGCCAGCCGGATGGGGGAGACCCAGTACTTC.

V is TRBV7-9 and J is TRBJ2-1, with D possibly being TRBD2 (5 bases). Germline V gene data show CDR1 as SEHNR and CDR2 as FQNEAQ (reference sequence). The V and J ends lost 5 bases and 0 bases respectively, with 17 bases between them. The CDR3 runs 17 residues. DNA of the CDR3: TGTGCCAGCAGCCCCGGGCCTAGCTTTAGCTCCTACAATGAGCAGTTCTTC. It translates to CASSPGPSFSSYNEQFF. The full variable domain, in which reference TRBV7-9 and TRBJ2-1 provide the parts outside the CDR3, is DTGVSQNPRHKITKRGQNVTFRCDPISEHNRLYWYRQTLGQGPEFLTYFQNEAQLEKSRLLSDRFSAERPKGSFSTLEIQRTEQGDSAMYLCASSPGPSFSSYNEQFFGPGTRLTVL.

This clone was seen a handful of times. V gene TRBV19 combines with J gene TRBJ2-7; D might be TRBD1 or TRBD2, each matching 5 bases. The length of the CDR3 is 14 residues. Per germline, CDR1 LNHDA and CDR2 SQIVND (reference sequence). Trimming took off 5 bases at V and 7 bases at J, with 18 bases between the two ends. Written as DNA, the CDR3 is TGTGCCAGTAGTTGGCCGGGACCAGGCGGGGAGCAGTACTTC. Translated, it gives CASSWPGPGGEQYF.

This rearrangement joins TRBV29-1 to TRBJ2-3, with D perhaps matching TRBD1 or TRBD2 (5 bases each). The V end was cut by 1 base, the J end by 3 bases, with 11 bases between. Germline CDR1 reads SQVTM; CDR2 reads ANQGSEA. CDR3 length equals 14 residues. The CDR3 DNA follows: TGCAGCGTTGAAGGGGGGTCATTAACAGATACGCAGTATTTT. Amino acids: CSVEGGSLTDTQYF.

The V call is TRBV14, the J call TRBJ1-4; D perhaps matches TRBD1 (5 bases). The CDR3 contains 15 residues. Germline V gene lookup returns CDR1 SGHDN and CDR2 FVKESK. The V gene lost 4 bases and the J gene lost 0 bases, with 9 bases spanning the gap. The CDR3 sequence: CASSRGLATNEKLFF. CDR3 coding DNA: TGTGCCAGCAGCCGGGGACTTGCAACTAATGAAAAACTGTTTTTT.

CDR3 DNA sequence: TGTGCCACGGGGGGGACAGGGGGCGACGAGCAGTACTTC. Translation: CATGGTGGDEQYF. V and J are TRBV5-4 and TRBJ2-7, with TRBD1 identical over 12 bases. V shed 9 bases and J 5 bases; nucleotides not matched to a gene: 6. Germline CDR1 is SGHNT and CDR2 is YYREEE (reference sequence). There are 13 residues in the CDR3. Together with reference TRBV5-4 and TRBJ2-7, the CDR3 gives the full variable domain: ETGVTQSPTHLIKTRGQQVTLRCSSQSGHNTVSWYQQALGQGPQFIFQYYREEENGRGNFPPRFSGLQFPNYSSELNVNALELDDSALYLCATGGTGGDEQYFGPGTRLTVT.

This chain connects TRBV10-3 to TRBJ1-1; D remains unclear. Trimming removed 0 bases at V and 2 bases at J, with 13 bases between. The CDR3 sequence is 16 residues long. In germline, CDR1 is ENHRY, CDR2 SYGVKD. CDR3 amino acids: CAISESPPIGNTEAFF. CDR3 bases: TGTGCCATCAGTGAGTCGCCCCCGATAGGCAACACTGAAGCTTTCTTT.

The gene calls are TRBV9 and TRBJ1-1; no firm D call. This CDR3 region has 15 residues. Germline loops: CDR1 SGDLS, CDR2 YYNGEE. Trimming pared 0 bases from V and 1 base from J, leaving 10 bases between. The CDR3 nucleotides are TGTGCCAGCAGCGTAGGGGCCGGCCCGAACACTGAAGCTTTCTTT. Protein product: CASSVGAGPNTEAFF.

This clone is a singleton in its sample. The rearrangement links TRBV7-3 to TRBJ1-2; no definite D call. V was shortened by 2 bases and J by 4 bases, with 5 bases between the two germline ends. Germline V CDR1 and CDR2: SGHTA, FQGTGA. This CDR3 region has 12 residues. The CDR3 loop is CASSLEAYGYTF. CDR3 bases: TGTGCCAGCAGCTTAGAGGCCTATGGCTACACCTTC.

This chain connects TRBV7-3 to TRBJ2-7; 7 bases map to TRBD1. CDR1 SGHTA and CDR2 FQGTGA come from the germline V gene. This CDR3 is 13 amino acids long. Unmatched junction bases numbered 5, after V lost 5 bases and J lost 4 bases. In DNA form, the CDR3 reads TGTGCCAGCAGCGAGACCAGGGGGTACGAGCAGTACTTC. It specifies CASSETRGYEQYF.

The gene calls are TRBV19 and TRBJ2-6; TRBD2 is a possible D gene (6 bases). The CDR3 covers 12 residues. Per germline, CDR1 LNHDA and CDR2 SQIVND (reference sequence). V lost 11 bases, J lost 1 base, and 6 bases lay in between. The CDR3 DNA sequence: TGTGCCGGGGGGTCTGGGGCCAACGTCCTGACTTTC. Its protein is CAGGSGANVLTF.

J is TRBJ1-1 and V is TRBV23-1; D is unclear. TRBV23-1 is sorted into the ORF group, with uncertain function. The germline V and J ends were trimmed by 6 bases and 0 bases, with 5 bases remaining between them. The CDR3 consists of 12 residues. CDR3 protein: CASRRVNTEAFF. CDR3 nucleotides: TGCGCCAGCAGACGTGTGAACACTGAAGCTTTCTTT.

The chain employs TRBV27 and TRBJ1-5, with a possible D match to TRBD1 (5 bases). There are 14 residues in the CDR3. The germline gives CDR1 MNHEY, CDR2 SMNVEV (reference sequence). V was pared by 0 bases and J by 3 bases, with 6 bases between. Here the CDR3 reads CASSLSGANQPQHF. DNA of the CDR3: TGTGCCAGCAGTTTATCAGGGGCCAATCAGCCCCAGCATTTT.

The rearrangement uses TRBV7-2 and TRBJ2-7; 12 bases match TRBD2. V lost 5 bases, J lost 2 bases, and 13 bases stayed unmatched. The V gene's germline CDR1 is SGHTA and CDR2 FQGNSA. The CDR3 spans 18 residues. The CDR3 DNA is TGTGCCAGCAGCGACCCGCGCCGGACTAGCGGGGTGACCTACGAGCAGTACTTC. It encodes CASSDPRRTSGVTYEQYF.